This entry lists 6 T cell receptor beta chains sequenced from one sample in a study of blood T cell repertoires in COVID-19. Clones were read by immunoSEQ multiplex PCR, and TCRdb kept only the in-frame ones, dropping some. The sample records approximately 170,000 clones, 82% being singletons. Sequencing used peripheral blood. The receptors stem from a woman over 75 with active or convalescent COVID-19.

The genes are TRBV7-3 and TRBJ1-1; D gene unclear. V lost 2 bases, J lost 5 bases, and 21 bases lay in between. The CDR3 is 17 residues long. Germline V CDR1 and CDR2: SGHTA, FQGTGA. The CDR3 loop is CASSLRGSGTSRTEAFF. The CDR3 DNA sequence: TGTGCCAGCAGCTTACGAGGGTCGGGTACCTCGAGGACTGAAGCTTTCTTT.

There are a few counts of this clone. This sequence joins TRBV30 and TRBJ1-6, with D tentatively TRBD1 (6 bases). The germline V gene has CDR1 GTSNPN and CDR2 SVGIG (reference sequence). The CDR3 totals 15 residues. Trimming left V 0 bases short and J 9 bases short, with 15 bases between. DNA of the CDR3: TGTGCCTGGAGTGTGAGTACAGGGCGAGGTTCACCCCTCCACTTT. Its protein product is CAWSVSTGRGSPLHF.

The CDR3 is CASSGVAGGGTGELFF. CDR3 nucleotides: TGTGCCAGCAGTGGAGTAGCGGGAGGAGGGACCGGGGAGCTGTTTTTT. The chain recombines TRBV6-6 with TRBJ2-2; 10 positions agree with TRBD2. V was pared by 5 bases and J by 5 bases, with 8 bases of the junction left unmatched. This CDR3 is built from 16 residues. Germline CDR1 is MNHNY and CDR2 is SVGAGI (reference sequence).

This clone was counted only a few times. The chain employs TRBV7-9 and TRBJ2-7; 8 bases line up with TRBD1. This CDR3 is built from 15 residues. The germline CDR1 and CDR2 sequences are SEHNR and FQNEAQ (reference sequence). V shed 5 bases and J 1 base; nucleotides not matched to a gene: 7. Here the CDR3 DNA reads TGTGCCAGCAGCACGACAGGGGATGGATCCTACGAGCAGTACTTC. Translated, it gives CASSTTGDGSYEQYF.

The V and J genes are TRBV28 and TRBJ1-2; D may be TRBD1 (5 bases). With 5 bases removed from V and 5 bases from J, the gap between germline ends came to 9 bases. Per the germline V gene, CDR1 is MDHEN and CDR2 is SYDVKM. CDR3 length: 12 amino acids. CDR3 residues: CASSPSGYGYTF. The CDR3 DNA sequence: TGTGCCAGCAGTCCGTCAGGGTATGGCTACACCTTC.

V is TRBV5-4 and J is TRBJ1-3; 10 bases agree with TRBD1. V lost 3 bases, J lost 4 bases, and 7 bases stayed unmatched. CDR1 SGHNT and CDR2 YYREEE come from the germline V gene (reference sequence). The CDR3 has 16 residues. This chain's CDR3 is CASSSAGTGDGNTIYF. The CDR3 DNA reads TGTGCCAGCAGCTCCGCCGGGACAGGGGACGGAAACACCATATATTTT. The full variable domain, with the rest looked up from reference TRBV5-4 and TRBJ1-3, is ETGVTQSPTHLIKTRGQQVTLRCSSQSGHNTVSWYQQALGQGPQFIFQYYREEENGRGNFPPRFSGLQFPNYSSELNVNALELDDSALYLCASSSAGTGDGNTIYFGEGSWLTVV.